This entry is about one TCR beta chain. No antigen is known for it. This specimen comes from a study of T cell responses to AZD1222 COVID-19 vaccine. Sequencing was performed with immunoSEQ multiplex PCR; in TCRdb, only in-frame clones are kept and a portion is missing. The table lists 130,000 to 150,000 clones, around 88% of them singletons. The CDR3 consists of 16 residues. The V and J ends lost 2 bases and 6 bases respectively, with 19 bases between them. Germline V gene data show CDR1 as MNHEY and CDR2 as SVGAGI. Study-wide results and caveats: In a largely white British group with more females than males, clonal diversity was possibly underestimated. Nearly half of unique spike-specific TCRs reportedly avoided B.1.351 and B.1.1.7 mutated regions. The study sampled repertoires only after the peak T cell response.

The chain combines TRBV6-5 with TRBJ1-2; D perhaps matches TRBD1 (5 bases). The sequences come from peripheral blood, collected on day 0 of AZD1222 vaccination. This TCR was sampled from an adult in good health. CDR3 region: CASSYETIGGPNGYTF. CDR3 coding DNA: TGTGCCAGCAGTTACGAAACTATCGGGGGACCGAATGGCTACACCTTC.